Sequencing of this T cell receptor (beta chain) was carried out in a study of T-cell memory formation after mild COVID-19. General study results and limits: There was a balanced CD4/CD8 profile in clones contracting day 15 to 85, and later expanders leaned CD4+.

Via MiXCR, TCRdb re-called the 5' RACE reads, giving one row per CDR3 protein. The repertoire includes approximately 570,000 distinct CDR3 sequences, around 17% of them detected once, and about 11% sits in the top ten. Concerning this clonotype itself: Its antigen is unknown.

The CDR3 runs 15 residues. V lost 2 bases and J lost 2; bases outside the gene matches: 4. CDR1 is MNHNY, CDR2 SVGAGI, per germline (reference sequence). The chain carries TRBV6-6 and TRBJ2-3, with 7 bases matching TRBD1. Source material: PBMCs or a T cell subset sorted from them (not recorded which). This TCR was recovered from an adult woman who had mild COVID-19 (a few samples of this study predate the infection). Cell type and time point are not known. The CDR3 region has the DNA TGTGCCAGCAGTTACAGGGACAGACCCACAGATACGCAGTATTTT. Translating it yields CASSYRDRPTDTQYF.